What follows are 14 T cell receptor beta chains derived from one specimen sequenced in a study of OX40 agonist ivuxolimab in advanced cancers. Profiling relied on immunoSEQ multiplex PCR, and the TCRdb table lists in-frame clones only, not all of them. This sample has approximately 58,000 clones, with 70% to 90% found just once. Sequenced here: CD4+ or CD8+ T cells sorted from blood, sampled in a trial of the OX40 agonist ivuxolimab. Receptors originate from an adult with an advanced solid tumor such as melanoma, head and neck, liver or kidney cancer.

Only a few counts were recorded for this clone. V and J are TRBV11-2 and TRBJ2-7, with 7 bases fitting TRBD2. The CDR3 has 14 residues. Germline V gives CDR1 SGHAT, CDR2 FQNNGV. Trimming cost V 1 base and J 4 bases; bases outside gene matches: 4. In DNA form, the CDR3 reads TGTGCCAGCAGCTTAGTCGGGAGGAATTACGAGCAGTACTTC. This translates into CASSLVGRNYEQYF.

The CDR3 spells CASSIPGSGELFF. The CDR3 coding sequence is TGTGCCAGCAGTATACCGGGGTCCGGGGAGCTGTTTTTT. J is TRBJ2-2 and V is TRBV28, with a weak D call TRBD2 (5 bases). V dropped 5 bases and J dropped 6 bases, with 10 bases sitting between them. In germline, CDR1 is MDHEN, CDR2 SYDVKM. The CDR3 has 13 residues.

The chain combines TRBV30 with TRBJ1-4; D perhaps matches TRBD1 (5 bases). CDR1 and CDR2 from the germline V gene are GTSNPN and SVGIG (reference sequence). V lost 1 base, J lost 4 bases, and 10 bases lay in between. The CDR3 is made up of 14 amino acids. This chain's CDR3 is CAWSDGGGNEKLFF. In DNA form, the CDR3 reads TGTGCCTGGAGTGATGGCGGGGGTAATGAAAAACTGTTTTTT.

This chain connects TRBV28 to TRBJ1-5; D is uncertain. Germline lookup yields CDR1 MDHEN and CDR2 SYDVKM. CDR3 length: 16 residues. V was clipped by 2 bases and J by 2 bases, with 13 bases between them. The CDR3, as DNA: TGTGCCAGCAGTTTACCTCGAGGGCTGGGCAATCAGCCCCAGCATTTT. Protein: CASSLPRGLGNQPQHF.

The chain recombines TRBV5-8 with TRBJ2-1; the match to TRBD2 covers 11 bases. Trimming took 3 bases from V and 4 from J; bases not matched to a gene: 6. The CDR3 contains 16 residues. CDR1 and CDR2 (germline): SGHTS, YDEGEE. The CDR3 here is CASSSTGTSGYNEQFF. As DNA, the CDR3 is TGTGCCAGCAGCTCGACCGGGACTAGCGGATACAATGAGCAGTTCTTC.

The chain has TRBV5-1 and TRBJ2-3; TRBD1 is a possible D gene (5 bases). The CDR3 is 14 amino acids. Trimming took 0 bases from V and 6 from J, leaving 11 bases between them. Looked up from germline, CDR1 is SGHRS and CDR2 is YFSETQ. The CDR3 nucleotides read TGCGCCAGCAGCTTGGCCAGGGTAGGGGATACGCAGTATTTT. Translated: CASSLARVGDTQYF.

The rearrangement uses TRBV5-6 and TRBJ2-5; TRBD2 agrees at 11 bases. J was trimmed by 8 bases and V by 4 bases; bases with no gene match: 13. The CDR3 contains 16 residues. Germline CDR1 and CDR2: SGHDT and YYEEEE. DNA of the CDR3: TGTGCCAGCAGCCGACGGACTAGCGGGTCCTCGGATACCCAGTACTTC. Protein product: CASSRRTSGSSDTQYF.

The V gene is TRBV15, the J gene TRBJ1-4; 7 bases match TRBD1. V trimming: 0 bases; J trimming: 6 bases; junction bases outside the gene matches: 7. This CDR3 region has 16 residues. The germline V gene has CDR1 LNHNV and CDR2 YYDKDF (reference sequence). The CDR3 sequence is CATSREPQGSDEKLFF. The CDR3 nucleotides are TGTGCCACCAGCAGAGAACCACAGGGGTCCGATGAAAAACTGTTTTTT.

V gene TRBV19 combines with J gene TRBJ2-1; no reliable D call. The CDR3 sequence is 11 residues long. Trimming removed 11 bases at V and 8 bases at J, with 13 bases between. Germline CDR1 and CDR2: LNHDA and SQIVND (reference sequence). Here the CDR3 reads CAPWRSDEQFF. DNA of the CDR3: TGTGCCCCCTGGAGATCCGATGAGCAGTTCTTC. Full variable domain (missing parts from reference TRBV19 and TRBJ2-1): DGGITQSPKYLFRKEGQNVTLSCEQNLNHDAMYWYRQDPGQGLRLIYYSQIVNDFQKGDIAEGYSVSREKKESFPLTVTSAQKNPTAFYLCAPWRSDEQFFGPGTRLTVL.

This CDR3 is CASSLEAGGWADTQYF. The DNA for the CDR3 is TGTGCCAGCAGCTTGGAAGCGGGAGGATGGGCAGATACGCAGTATTTT. The chain has TRBV5-8 and TRBJ2-3, with TRBD2 matching over 9 bases. V was pared by 0 bases and J by 4 bases, with 6 bases of the junction left unmatched. CDR3 size: 16 residues. The germline V gene has CDR1 SGHTS and CDR2 YDEGEE.

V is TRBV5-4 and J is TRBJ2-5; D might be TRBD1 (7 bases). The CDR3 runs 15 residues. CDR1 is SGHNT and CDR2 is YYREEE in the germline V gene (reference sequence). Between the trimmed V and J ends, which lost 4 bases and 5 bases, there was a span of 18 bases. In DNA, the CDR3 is TGTGCCAGCAGCCCCAAGGGCGCAGGGGGGGAGACCCAGTACTTC. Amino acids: CASSPKGAGGETQYF.

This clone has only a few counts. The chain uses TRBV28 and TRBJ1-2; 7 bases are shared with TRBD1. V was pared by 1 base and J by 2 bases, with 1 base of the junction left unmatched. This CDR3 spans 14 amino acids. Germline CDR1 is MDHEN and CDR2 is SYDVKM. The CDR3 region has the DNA TGTGCCAGCAGTTTATTGGACAGGAACTATGGCTACACCTTC. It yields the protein CASSLLDRNYGYTF.

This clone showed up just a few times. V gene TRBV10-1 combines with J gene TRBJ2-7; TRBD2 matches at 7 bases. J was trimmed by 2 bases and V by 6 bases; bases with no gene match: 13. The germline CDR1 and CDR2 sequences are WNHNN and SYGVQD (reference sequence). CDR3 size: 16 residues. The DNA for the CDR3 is TGCGCCAGCAGAGTTCGGGCGGGAGACATCCCCTACGAGCAGTACTTC. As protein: CASRVRAGDIPYEQYF.

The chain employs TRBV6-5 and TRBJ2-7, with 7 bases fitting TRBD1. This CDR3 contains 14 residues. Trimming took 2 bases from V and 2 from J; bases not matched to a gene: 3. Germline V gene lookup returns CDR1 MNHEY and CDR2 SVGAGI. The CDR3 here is CASSYGGQAYEQYF. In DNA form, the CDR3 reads TGTGCCAGCAGTTACGGCGGACAGGCCTACGAGCAGTACTTC.